These 26 T cell receptor beta chains originate from one sample sequenced in a study of regulatory T cells in long-lasting Graves disease. Time point indicated: newly diagnosed GD, antithyroid drugs for less than 3 months. RNA extracted from PBMCs served as the sequencing template. HTBI primers from iRepertoire and Arm-PCR of CDR3 regions yielded the TCR beta libraries. TCRdb itself ran the multiplex PCR reads through MiXCR, one entry per CDR3 protein. The sample yields around 500,000 distinct CDR3 sequences, approximately 13% seen once. The same data also contributed to another study, on T cells in Graves' hyperthyroidism and ophthalmopathy.

Sequencing used peripheral blood mononuclear cells (PBMCs), obtained at new diagnosis, from a patient treated with antithyroid drugs. The source of these receptors is a man between 25 and 39 years old with Graves disease.

This clonotype was seen more than once but under ten times. V is TRBV9 and J is TRBJ1-1; D is unclear. This CDR3 is 13 amino acids long. Germline CDR1 and CDR2: SGDLS and YYNGEE. With 3 bases removed from V and 6 bases from J, the gap between germline ends came to 12 bases. The CDR3 sequence is CASSALLGSEAFF. The DNA for the CDR3 is TGTGCCAGCAGCGCCCTCTTAGGGTCTGAAGCTTTCTTT.

About this clonotype: The CDR3 does not close with the conserved phenylalanine or tryptophan, likely indicating a read error. CDR3 in amino acids: CASSPPVRGTDTQYL. The CDR3 DNA sequence: TGTGCCAGCTCACCACCGGTCAGGGGCACAGATACGCAGTATCTT. This chain links TRBV18 with TRBJ2-3; possibly TRBD1 for D (5 bases). Trimming left V 0 bases short and J 1 base short, with 8 bases between. This CDR3 spans 15 amino acids. Germline CDR1 and CDR2: KGHSH and LQKENI.

This clonotype was counted at least ten times. The CDR3 DNA follows: TGTGCCAGCAGTACGGGGGACTCTGGAAACACCATATATTTT. Protein product: CASSTGDSGNTIYF. The rearrangement links TRBV28 to TRBJ1-3, with D possibly TRBD1 on 5 matching bases. The CDR3 covers 14 residues. Between the trimmed V and J ends, which lost 5 bases and 0 bases, there was a span of 8 bases. From germline, CDR1 is MDHEN and CDR2 SYDVKM. Full variable domain (outside the CDR3, taken from reference TRBV28 and TRBJ1-3): DVKVTQSSRYLVKRTGEKVFLECVQDMDHENMFWYRQDPGLGLRLIYFSYDVKMKEKGDIPEGYSVSREKKERFSLILESASTNQTSMYLCASSTGDSGNTIYFGEGSWLTVV.

This clonotype was recorded many times. The chain couples TRBV29-1 to TRBJ2-2; 11 bases are a match to TRBD2. Trimming at V came to 7 bases and at J to 3 bases, leaving 4 bases not matched to a gene. CDR1 SQVTM and CDR2 ANQGSEA come from the germline V gene. This CDR3 has 14 residues. CDR3 sequence: CSAGTSGYTGELFF. As DNA, the CDR3 is TGCAGCGCCGGGACTAGCGGATACACCGGGGAGCTGTTTTTT.

This clonotype came up a few times. The chain recombines TRBV6-1 with TRBJ2-2; D uncertain. Germline assignment: CDR1 MNHNS and CDR2 SASEGT. The CDR3 runs 12 residues. Trimming left V 5 bases short and J 6 bases short, with 7 bases between. CDR3 DNA: TGTGCCAGCAGTCCCGACTCCGGGGAGCTGTTTTTT. Protein product: CASSPDSGELFF.

This rearrangement joins TRBV15 to TRBJ1-6; D is unresolved. Germline assignment: CDR1 LNHNV and CDR2 YYDKDF (reference sequence). This CDR3 contains 14 residues. Trimming cost V 5 bases and J 10 bases, with 15 bases left between them. The CDR3 region is CATSSRGSPSPLHF. The CDR3 coding sequence is TGTGCCACCAGCTCCCGAGGGTCCCCATCACCCCTCCACTTT.

This clonotype was seen many times. V is TRBV6-1 and J is TRBJ1-2; 7 bases align to TRBD1. The CDR3 spans 14 residues. J gave up 4 bases and V 6 bases, and 8 bases lay outside the gene matches. The germline CDR1 and CDR2 sequences are MNHNS and SASEGT. The CDR3 region is CASRIRTGRYGYTF. CDR3 nucleotides: TGTGCCAGCAGAATAAGGACAGGTCGCTATGGCTACACCTTC.

J is TRBJ2-7 and V is TRBV30; D is unclear. Germline CDR1 is GTSNPN and CDR2 is SVGIG (reference sequence). The CDR3 runs 11 residues. The ends were cut back, 1 base at V and 12 bases at J, with 13 bases in the middle. The CDR3 nucleotides read TGTGCCTGGAGTGACACCCTGTGGTTGTACTTC. Its protein is CAWSDTLWLYF.

The gene calls are TRBV18 and TRBJ2-7; 8 bases fit TRBD2. CDR1 is KGHSH and CDR2 is LQKENI in the germline V gene. This CDR3 region has 12 residues. The J segment lost 6 bases and the V segment lost 6 bases, leaving 4 bases of the junction unmatched. CDR3 nucleotide sequence: TGTGCCAGCTCGCCTACTAGCGGCGAGCAGTACTTC. Its translation is CASSPTSGEQYF.

As regards this clonotype: A clone one base away is much larger, so this may be a read error. The J gene is TRBJ2-1, the V gene TRBV6-2 or TRBV6-3; 13 bases fit TRBD2. This CDR3 has 15 residues. Germline V gene lookup returns CDR1 MNHEY and CDR2 SVGEGT. CDR3 residues: CASSYWTSGSDEQSF. The DNA of the CDR3 is TGTGCCAGCAGTTACTGGACTAGCGGGAGCGATGAGCAGTCCTTC.

Here the CDR3 DNA reads TGTGCCAGCAGCTTAGATCGGCCGACAGGGGTGTTTGGCACTGAAGCTTTCTTT. It is translated as CASSLDRPTGVFGTEAFF. The rearrangement links TRBV11-2 to TRBJ1-1, with 8 bases that match TRBD1. V trimming: 0 bases; J trimming: 4 bases; junction bases outside the gene matches: 13. Germline V gene sequence: CDR1 SGHAT, CDR2 FQNNGV. The CDR3 is 18 amino acids.

The table lists this clonotype with many counts. The V gene is TRBV6-1, the J gene TRBJ2-3; no firm D call. The CDR3 contains 15 residues. The ends were cut back, 6 bases at V and 0 bases at J, with 13 bases in the middle. Germline CDR1 reads MNHNS; CDR2 reads SASEGT. CDR3 loop: CASRTYPGSTDTQYF. In DNA, the CDR3 is TGTGCCAGCAGAACGTACCCCGGGAGCACAGATACGCAGTATTTT.

In this sample, this clonotype turned up a few times. Being one base from a much bigger clone, this may be a read error. The CDR3 spells CATSGLTSHSTDTQYF. CDR3 in DNA: TGTGCCACCAGTGGTCTGACTAGCCATAGCACAGATACGCAGTATTTT. V usage is TRBV24-1 and J usage is TRBJ2-3, with 7 bases matching TRBD2. The CDR3 spans 16 residues. Germline loops: CDR1 KGHDR, CDR2 SFDVKD. V was clipped by 5 bases and J by 0 bases; unmatched bases: 7.

The table lists this clonotype with many counts. The rearrangement uses TRBV12-3 or TRBV12-4 and TRBJ2-5; 11 positions agree with TRBD1. Trimming took 7 bases from V and 4 from J; bases not matched to a gene: 5. This CDR3 comprises 14 residues. This CDR3 reads CASTPDRGRETQYF. The DNA for the CDR3 is TGTGCCAGCACCCCGGACAGGGGGCGAGAGACCCAGTACTTC.

This clonotype was picked up many times. CDR3 bases: TGCGCCAGCAGCCGAGGGCCATCCTACGAGCAGTACTTC. Its protein product is CASSRGPSYEQYF. The chain links TRBV5-1 to TRBJ2-7, with a tentative D call TRBD2 (5 bases). Per the germline V gene, CDR1 is SGHRS and CDR2 is YFSETQ. Trimming left V 4 bases short and J 1 base short, with 9 bases between. This CDR3 is built from 13 residues.

The chain uses TRBV6-6 and TRBJ2-5; D is possibly TRBD1 (5 bases). The ends were cut back, 0 bases at V and 5 bases at J, with 13 bases in the middle. Germline V CDR1 and CDR2: MNHNY, SVGAGI (reference sequence). The CDR3 runs 15 residues. In DNA form, the CDR3 reads TGTGCCAGCAGTTACTCGACAGTCTCCGGGGAGACCCAGTACTTC. Protein product: CASSYSTVSGETQYF.

This clonotype has only a few counts. The chain couples TRBV19 to TRBJ2-7; D is unclear. The CDR3 consists of 12 residues. Germline V lookup: CDR1 LNHDA, CDR2 SQIVND (reference sequence). The V end lost 4 bases, the J end lost 5 bases, and 9 bases lay between the germline ends. CDR3 nucleotides: TGTGCCAGTAGTACCCCGTCGAACGAGCAGTACTTC. It codes for CASSTPSNEQYF.

The rearrangement links TRBV19 to TRBJ2-1, with 9 positions matching TRBD2. In germline, CDR1 is LNHDA, CDR2 SQIVND (reference sequence). CDR3 length equals 13 residues. V gave up 10 bases and J gave up 5 bases; unmatched junction bases: 6. CDR3 amino acids: CATWTSAHNEQFF. The CDR3, as DNA: TGTGCCACCTGGACTAGCGCCCACAATGAGCAGTTCTTC. Complete variable domain (other parts from reference TRBV19 and TRBJ2-1): DGGITQSPKYLFRKEGQNVTLSCEQNLNHDAMYWYRQDPGQGLRLIYYSQIVNDFQKGDIAEGYSVSREKKESFPLTVTSAQKNPTAFYLCATWTSAHNEQFFGPGTRLTVL.

A few counts support this clonotype. The CDR3 is CASSVDLGAINEQFF. The CDR3 bases are TGTGCCAGCAGCGTAGACTTAGGCGCTATCAATGAGCAGTTCTTC. The chain is built from TRBV9 and TRBJ2-1; no clear D gene. Germline assignment: CDR1 SGDLS and CDR2 YYNGEE. This CDR3 contains 15 residues. Trimming left V 0 bases short and J 6 bases short, with 13 bases between.

This clonotype has ten or more counts. The genes are TRBV20-1 and TRBJ2-3; possibly TRBD2 for D (5 bases). This CDR3 has 16 amino acids. Per germline, CDR1 DFQATT and CDR2 SNEGSKA (reference sequence). V lost 2 bases, J lost 1 base, and 16 bases lay in between. The chain's CDR3 is CSARSLLRDRTDTQYF. CDR3 nucleotide sequence: TGCAGTGCTAGATCCCTCTTACGGGATCGCACAGATACGCAGTATTTT.

This clonotype was seen at least ten times. This sequence joins TRBV20-1 and TRBJ2-3; 8 bases align to TRBD2. Germline CDR1 reads DFQATT; CDR2 reads SNEGSKA (reference sequence). The CDR3 runs 14 residues. Trimming removed 5 bases from V and 2 bases from J; junction bases left unmatched: 6. CDR3 nucleotide sequence: TGCAGTGCTGAGGGACTAGGACACACAGATACGCAGTATTTT. As protein: CSAEGLGHTDTQYF.

This clonotype was seen many times. The chain combines TRBV29-1 with TRBJ2-7; D perhaps matches TRBD2 (6 bases). CDR1 and CDR2 from the germline V gene are SQVTM and ANQGSEA. CDR3 length: 12 residues. Trimming took off 7 bases at V and 1 base at J, with 11 bases between the two ends. CDR3: CSARDWSYEQYF. The CDR3 bases are TGCAGCGCCCGGGACTGGTCCTACGAGCAGTACTTC.

This clonotype has at least ten counts. This CDR3 reads CASADANYGYTF. CDR3 coding DNA: TGTGCCAGCGCGGACGCTAACTATGGCTACACCTTC. This sequence joins TRBV2 and TRBJ1-2; D is unclear. This CDR3 has 12 amino acids. Trimming removed 8 bases from V and 0 bases from J, with 7 bases in between. Germline values: CDR1 SNHLY, CDR2 FYNNEI.

This clonotype has at least ten counts. The chain is built from TRBV13 and TRBJ1-2, with D unresolved. Trimming removed 6 bases from V and 2 bases from J, with 16 bases in between. The CDR3 is 15 amino acids. Germline CDR1 PRHDT, CDR2 FYEKMQ (reference sequence). In DNA, the CDR3 is TGTGCCAGCAGACGTAAGCTTAGCAGAAACTATGGCTACACCTTC. This codes for CASRRKLSRNYGYTF.

This clonotype was observed a handful of times. This chain connects TRBV20-1 to TRBJ1-6; perhaps TRBD1 as D (5 bases). The CDR3 is 14 amino acids. Germline V gives CDR1 DFQATT, CDR2 SNEGSKA (reference sequence). With 1 base removed from V and 6 bases from J, the gap between germline ends came to 10 bases. The CDR3 DNA reads TGCAGTGCTAGAGTGGCAGGGTCTAATTCACCCCTCCACTTT. This codes for CSARVAGSNSPLHF.

The rearrangement links TRBV24-1 to TRBJ1-2; D gene unclear. The CDR3 runs 15 residues. Between the trimmed V and J ends, which lost 0 bases and 7 bases, there was a span of 14 bases. The germline V gene has CDR1 KGHDR and CDR2 SFDVKD. CDR3 loop: CATSDLDNPLGGYTF. DNA for the CDR3: TGTGCCACCAGTGATTTGGACAACCCGCTAGGTGGCTACACCTTC.